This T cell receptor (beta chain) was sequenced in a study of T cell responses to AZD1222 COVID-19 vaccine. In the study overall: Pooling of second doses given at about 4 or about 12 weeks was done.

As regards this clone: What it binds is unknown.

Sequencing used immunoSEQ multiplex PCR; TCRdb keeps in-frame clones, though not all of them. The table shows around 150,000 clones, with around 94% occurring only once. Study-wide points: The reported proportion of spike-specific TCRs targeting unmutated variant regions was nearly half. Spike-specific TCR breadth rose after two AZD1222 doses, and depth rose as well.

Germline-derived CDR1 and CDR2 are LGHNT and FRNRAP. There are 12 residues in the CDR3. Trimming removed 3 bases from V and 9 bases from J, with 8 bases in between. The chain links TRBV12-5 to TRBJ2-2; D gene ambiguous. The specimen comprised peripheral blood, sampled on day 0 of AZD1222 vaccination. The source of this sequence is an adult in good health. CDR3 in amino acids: CASGFEFRELFF. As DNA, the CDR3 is TGTGCTAGTGGTTTCGAGTTCCGGGAGCTGTTTTTT.